Here is one T cell receptor (beta chain) with its context. These data come from a study of blood T cells in healthy people across ages. Primers used in a second PCR of about 6 to 11 cycles were a sample-barcoded 5' primer and a J-beta primer mix. TCRdb re-analysed the 5' RACE reads in MiXCR, keeping a single row per CDR3 protein. The sample has 780,000 or so distinct CDR3 sequences, approximately 60% seen once. This receptor was obtained from a man aged 35-49 years in good health. The specimen was blood.

The CDR3, as DNA: TGTGCCAGCAACGAGCACGCGGGGGTCTCCTACAATGAGCAGTTCTTC. Its translation is CASNEHAGVSYNEQFF. The rearrangement joins TRBV9 to TRBJ2-1; 7 bases are a match to TRBD2. The CDR3 covers 16 residues. V trimming: 6 bases; J trimming: 0 bases; junction bases outside the gene matches: 9. Germline loops: CDR1 SGDLS, CDR2 YYNGEE.